This is a list of T cell receptor beta chains from one sample in a study of OX40 agonist ivuxolimab in advanced cancers. Repertoires were generated with immunoSEQ multiplex PCR, while TCRdb's copy carries only in-frame clones and drops some. The sample holds 50,000 to 60,000 clones, over 75% seen once. The sequencing used CD4+ or CD8+ T cells sorted from blood, collected in a trial of the OX40 agonist ivuxolimab. All receptors derive from an adult with an advanced solid tumor such as melanoma, head and neck, liver or kidney cancer. Both conserved end residues are trimmed from each CDR3. Each record gives: J gene, clone size, V gene, CDR3 protein. Clone size, where shown, is once, few, many, or a class for clones that have expanded.

J gene: TRBJ2-6
clone size: -
V gene: TRBV7-9
CDR3 protein: ASSLIRSGANVLT

J gene: TRBJ2-2
clone size: few
V gene: TRBV28
CDR3 protein: AGKKGDKATGELF

J gene: TRBJ1-1
clone size: -
V gene: TRBV5-6
CDR3 protein: ASSPPGHENTEAF

J gene: TRBJ1-1
clone size: -
V gene: TRBV29-1
CDR3 protein: SVGPGDTEAF

J gene: TRBJ2-1
clone size: -
V gene: TRBV7-9
CDR3 protein: ASSLGQAVYNEQF

J gene: TRBJ2-7
clone size: -
V gene: TRBV7-2
CDR3 protein: ASSFRDSAYEQY

J gene: TRBJ2-3
clone size: -
V gene: TRBV2
CDR3 protein: ASRRLTSGITDTQY

J gene: TRBJ1-2
clone size: -
V gene: TRBV11-2
CDR3 protein: ASSLAAGTIYGYT

J gene: TRBJ1-5
clone size: -
V gene: TRBV2
CDR3 protein: ASRGRQGNQPQH

J gene: TRBJ1-4
clone size: -
V gene: TRBV28
CDR3 protein: ASSSLGVSPKKLF

J gene: TRBJ2-1
clone size: -
V gene: TRBV10-2
CDR3 protein: ASDTRGQGNYNEQF

J gene: TRBJ1-2
clone size: -
V gene: TRBV19
CDR3 protein: ASSISGGYT

J gene: TRBJ1-2
clone size: -
V gene: TRBV9
CDR3 protein: ASSVAGSGYT

J gene: TRBJ2-7
clone size: -
V gene: TRBV28
CDR3 protein: ASSTIVAGVTYEQY

J gene: TRBJ2-4
clone size: -
V gene: TRBV11-2
CDR3 protein: ASSRSFSVQY

J gene: TRBJ1-5
clone size: -
V gene: TRBV19
CDR3 protein: ASRSRGQGFLPQH

J gene: TRBJ2-1
clone size: -
V gene: TRBV11-2
CDR3 protein: ASSINRGEYNEQF

J gene: TRBJ2-1
clone size: -
V gene: TRBV5-6
CDR3 protein: ASSFNSVRSYNEQF

J gene: TRBJ1-4
clone size: -
V gene: TRBV5-8
CDR3 protein: ASSYPAGHNEKLF

J gene: TRBJ1-5
clone size: -
V gene: TRBV19
CDR3 protein: ASSISRGRNQPQH

J gene: TRBJ1-6
clone size: -
V gene: TRBV6-6
CDR3 protein: ASSYQGEDSPLH

J gene: TRBJ2-1
clone size: -
V gene: TRBV7-9
CDR3 protein: ASSLEVGRGSYNEQF